This T cell receptor beta chain was observed in a study of glioma-infiltrating T cells. Using RNA template, CDR3s of TCR alpha and beta were amplified with iRepertoire arm-PCR. TCRdb reprocessed the multiplex PCR reads with MiXCR, giving one entry per CDR3 protein. The data contain 44,000 or so distinct CDR3 sequences, 20% to 25% of them singletons. Ten or more counts support this clonotype. Its antigen is unidentified. Findings and limits, study-wide: Tissue and blood shared very few CDR3 sequences. Non-neoplastic patients had below-expected tissue-blood divergence, while all gliomas exceeded expectation.

The CDR3 totals 14 residues. The germline CDR1 and CDR2 sequences are MNHNS and SASEGT. Trimming stripped 5 bases from V and 8 bases from J, with 18 bases between. The rearrangement links TRBV6-1 to TRBJ1-2, with a weak D call TRBD1 (6 bases). The sequencing input was glioma tissue, nonneoplastic brain tissue, or PBMCs (not recorded which). The receptor's source is a human donor with low-grade glioma or glioblastoma, undergoing nonglioma brain surgery, or in good health (not recorded which). CDR3 sequence reads: CASSQDPEGGGYTF. In nucleotides, the CDR3 is TGTGCCAGCAGTCAAGACCCTGAGGGGGGAGGCTACACCTTC.